This TCR beta chain was profiled in a study of shared clonotypes between healthy human individuals (dated by TCRdb to the early 2020s). About the study as a whole: Three men and two women, aged 18 to 49 years, made up the cohort. Per donor, three plates each were used for CD4 naive and CD4 memory, two for CD8 naive, and one for CD8 memory. To estimate repertoire size and how much clonotypes are shared between individuals, the study performed deep sequencing of blood TCR repertoires from five healthy adults. Libraries were prepared and TCR repertoires were sequenced by different laboratories using diverse techniques, in order to increase sequencing depth and limit assay-specific biases. Leukapheresis yielded between about 0.8 and 9.5 billion PBMCs per donor. What the study reported, not specific to this receptor: About 5% of naive CD4, 3.5% of naive CD8, approximately 2% of memory CD4, and 0.35% to 0.4% of memory CD8 clonotypes were shared across several donors. Larger estimated clonotype richness was generally found for naive subsets than for memory subsets. Clonotypes shared by all four sorted-subset donors showed higher generation probabilities than non-shared clonotypes. Even with the large sequencing depth, rarefaction of the sorted-subset datasets indicated that sequencing was incomplete. Based on pairwise subsampling, the degree of clonotype sharing among donors was expected to be affected by sequencing depth. Because the study included a small number of donors, the genetic and exposure-history diversity represented was limited. Sampling was restricted to blood, and TCR repertoires in tissue are likely to differ from TCR repertoires in blood.

Using the deep immunoSEQ assay, TCR CDR3 regions were amplified from genomic DNA by multiplex PCR. For each cell subset, the extracted genomic DNA was distributed evenly across all wells of several immunoSEQ 96-well plates, and each plate served as one replicate. For sorted subsets, each replicate PCR was loaded with around 220 ng genomic DNA, equivalent to 25,000 to 30,000 T cell genomes. Purified libraries were measured with a Qubit 3.0 fluorometer, size-checked on a Bioanalyzer 2100, and measured again with the KAPA Library Quantification kit. A separate single-read 150-cycle Illumina NextSeq 550 flow cell was used to sequence each immunoSEQ 96-well plate. The published analysis was carried out like this. Because only junctional sequences without quality scores were contained in the immunoSEQ output, filtering matching that applied to full-length reads could not be performed. To assign V/J genes and CDR3, sequences were annotated against IMGT germline references using PyIR, a Python wrapper for IgBLAST v1.9. Reads with weak V/J assignments (E-value above 1e-6), missing CDR3, stop codons, out-of-frame junctions, or ambiguous translated residues were removed. V3J clonotypes were defined as sequences sharing the same inferred V gene, J gene, and CDR3 amino acid sequence. Percentage overlap between repertoires was calculated by dividing the number of shared unique clonotypes by the size of the smaller repertoire. Repertoire richness was assessed with RTK rarefaction, the Chao1 estimator, and Recon v2.1 estimates of unobserved clonotypes. For all TCRbeta clonotypes obtained by the gDNA method from four donors, generation probabilities were computed with OLGA. TCRdb retrieved this table from immuneACCESS and kept in-frame rearrangements only. Not all clones are present; in checked studies, unresolved V genes account for under half, and no reason is known for the remainder. V, J and clone size are those of that table, while D and trimming were read from the DNA. The sample yields around 2,100,000 clones; about 95% were counted once. Together, the top ten hold approximately 1% of the sample.

Turning to this clone: Its antigen remains unidentified. No much larger clonotype is one base removed from it; base qualities were not supplied.

Relative to germline, V is 4 bases shorter and J is 4 bases shorter, with 20 bases between their ends. Inclusive of the bounding cysteine and phenylalanine, the CDR3 is 17 residues long. Only the CDR3 portion is preserved as DNA: 51 bases, with reading frame beginning at the first base. According to the germline V gene, CDR1 reads MRHNA and CDR2 reads SNTAGT. CD8 naive samples consisted of CD45RO-negative cells that were positively selected for CCR7, yielding a CD45RA+CCR7+ population without TemRA cells. The donors were healthy, HIV-negative adults with no recently reported acute infections or vaccinations. Every donor was a Caucasian adult residing in Nashville, Tennessee, USA. After blood collection by leukapheresis, PBMCs were isolated using Ficoll-Histopaque density gradient centrifugation and then cryopreserved in the vapor phase of liquid nitrogen. Analytical flow cytometry was used to check the purity and quantity of each magnetically sorted T cell population. Each sorted fraction had its genomic DNA isolated and then quantified by UV absorbance on a Nanodrop 2000c.

The chain is made from TRBV6-4 and TRBJ1-3, with the D gene not clear enough to name. The specimen was naive CD8+ T cells sorted from blood. The cell subset or site label on this specimen signifies: CD45RA+CCR7+. This TCR was sampled from a man younger than 35 in good health. The CDR3 protein: CASSVTPATLVGNTIYF. The nucleotide sequence reads as follows: TGTGCCAGCAGTGTTACTCCCGCTACACTTGTAGGAAACACCATATATTTT.